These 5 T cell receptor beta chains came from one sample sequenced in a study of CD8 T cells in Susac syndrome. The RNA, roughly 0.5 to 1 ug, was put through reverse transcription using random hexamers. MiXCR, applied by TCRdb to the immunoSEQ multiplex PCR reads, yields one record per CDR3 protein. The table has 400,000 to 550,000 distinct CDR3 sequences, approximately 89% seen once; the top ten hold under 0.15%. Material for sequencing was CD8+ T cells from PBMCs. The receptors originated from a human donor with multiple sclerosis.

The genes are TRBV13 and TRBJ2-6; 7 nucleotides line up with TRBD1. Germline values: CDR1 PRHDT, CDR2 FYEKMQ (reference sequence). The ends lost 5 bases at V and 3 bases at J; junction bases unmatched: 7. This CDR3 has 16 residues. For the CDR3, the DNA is TGTGCCAGCAGCAGATTTACAGGGGTTGGGGCCAACGTCCTGACTTTC. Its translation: CASSRFTGVGANVLTF.

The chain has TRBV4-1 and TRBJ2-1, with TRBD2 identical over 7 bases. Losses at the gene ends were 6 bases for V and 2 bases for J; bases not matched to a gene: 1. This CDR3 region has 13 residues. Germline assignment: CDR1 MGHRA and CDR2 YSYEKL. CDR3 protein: CASRSGTYNEQFF. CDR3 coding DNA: TGCGCCAGCAGGAGCGGGACCTACAATGAGCAGTTCTTC.

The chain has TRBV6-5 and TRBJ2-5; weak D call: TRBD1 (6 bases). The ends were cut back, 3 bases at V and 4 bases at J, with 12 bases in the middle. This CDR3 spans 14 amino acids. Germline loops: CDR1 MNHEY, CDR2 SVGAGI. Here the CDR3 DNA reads TGTGCCAGCAGTTATACCAGGGGTCGAGAGACCCAGTACTTC. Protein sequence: CASSYTRGRETQYF.

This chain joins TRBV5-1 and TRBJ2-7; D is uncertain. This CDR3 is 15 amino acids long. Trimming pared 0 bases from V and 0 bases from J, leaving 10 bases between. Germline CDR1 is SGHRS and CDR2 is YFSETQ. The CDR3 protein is CASSLVVGSSYEQYF. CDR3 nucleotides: TGCGCCAGCAGCTTGGTAGTAGGAAGCTCCTACGAGCAGTACTTC.

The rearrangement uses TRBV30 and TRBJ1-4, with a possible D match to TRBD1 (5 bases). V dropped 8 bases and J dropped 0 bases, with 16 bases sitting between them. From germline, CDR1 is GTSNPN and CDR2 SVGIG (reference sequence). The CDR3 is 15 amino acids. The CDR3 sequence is CAQTRGDSTNEKLFF. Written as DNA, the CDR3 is TGTGCCCAAACGAGAGGGGATTCAACTAATGAAAAACTGTTTTTT. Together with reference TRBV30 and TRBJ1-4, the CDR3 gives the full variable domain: SQTIHQWPATLVQPVGSPLSLECTVEGTSNPNLYWYRQAAGRGLQLLFYSVGIGQISSEVPQNLSASRPQDRQFILSSKKLLLSDSGFYLCAQTRGDSTNEKLFFGSGTQLSVL.